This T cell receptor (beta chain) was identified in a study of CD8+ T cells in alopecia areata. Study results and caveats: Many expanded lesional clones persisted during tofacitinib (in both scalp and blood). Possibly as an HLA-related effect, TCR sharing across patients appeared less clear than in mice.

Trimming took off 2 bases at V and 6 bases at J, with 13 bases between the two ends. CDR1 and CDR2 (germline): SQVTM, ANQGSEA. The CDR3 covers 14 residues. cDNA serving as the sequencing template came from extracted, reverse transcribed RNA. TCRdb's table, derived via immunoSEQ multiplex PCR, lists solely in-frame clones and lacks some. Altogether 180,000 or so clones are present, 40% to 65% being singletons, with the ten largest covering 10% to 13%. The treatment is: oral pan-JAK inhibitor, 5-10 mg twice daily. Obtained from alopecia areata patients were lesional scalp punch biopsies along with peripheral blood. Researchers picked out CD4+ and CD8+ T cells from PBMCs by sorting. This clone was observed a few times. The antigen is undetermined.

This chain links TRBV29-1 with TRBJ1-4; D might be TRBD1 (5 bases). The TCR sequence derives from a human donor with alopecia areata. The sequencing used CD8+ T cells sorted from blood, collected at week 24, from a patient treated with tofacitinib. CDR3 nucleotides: TGCAGCGTTGAACGGGCCAGGGCGGATGAAAAACTGTTTTTT. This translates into CSVERARADEKLFF.